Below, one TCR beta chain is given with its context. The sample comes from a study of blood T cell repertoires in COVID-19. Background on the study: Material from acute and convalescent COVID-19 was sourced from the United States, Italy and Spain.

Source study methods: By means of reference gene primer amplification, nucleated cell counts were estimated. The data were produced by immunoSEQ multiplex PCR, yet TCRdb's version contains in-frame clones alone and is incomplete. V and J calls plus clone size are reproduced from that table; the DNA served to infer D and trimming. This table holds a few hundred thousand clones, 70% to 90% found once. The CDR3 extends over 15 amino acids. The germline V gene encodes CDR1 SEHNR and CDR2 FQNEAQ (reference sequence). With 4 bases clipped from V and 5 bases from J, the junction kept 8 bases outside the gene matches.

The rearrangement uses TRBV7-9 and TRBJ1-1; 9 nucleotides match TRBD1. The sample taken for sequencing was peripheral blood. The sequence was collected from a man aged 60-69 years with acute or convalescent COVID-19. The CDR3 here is CASSYGTGRETEAFF. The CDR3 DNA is TGTGCCAGCAGCTATGGGACAGGGCGAGAGACTGAAGCTTTCTTT.